This is a list of T cell receptor beta chains from one sample in a study of blood T cell repertoires in COVID-19. Only in-frame clones appear in the TCRdb table, and some are missing; sequencing was by immunoSEQ multiplex PCR. The data contain nearly 200,000 clones, roughly 80% of them seen just once; the ten biggest clones take up around 7%. Source material: PBMCs or T cells enriched from blood (not recorded which). These receptors all stem from a man aged 35 to 55 who had recovered from COVID-19. The CDR3 runs from the conserved cysteine through the conserved F or W. D genes are given only for firm matches. Size values are once, few and many counts, or a class for expanded clones, and some rows have none.

j_gene | abundance | v_gene | d_gene | len | CDR3nt | CDR3aa
TRBJ1-2 | once | TRBV2 | - | 10 | TGTGCCAGCAGGGAACCAGGCTACACCTTC | CASREPGYTF
TRBJ2-4 | - | TRBV23-1 | TRBD1 | 15 | TGCGCCAGCAGTCAATCGGGGACAGGAAAAGGCATTCAGTACTTC | CASSQSGTGKGIQYF
TRBJ2-1 | - | TRBV19 | TRBD1 | 14 | TGTGCCAGTAGTGTAGACAGGGGGCGGAATGAGCAGTTCTTC | CASSVDRGRNEQFF
TRBJ2-1 | - | TRBV7-9 | TRBD2 | 15 | TGTGCCAGCAGCCCGCCGGGGGGGAATTACAATGAGCAGTTCTTC | CASSPPGGNYNEQFF
TRBJ1-1 | - | TRBV29-1 | TRBD1 | 15 | TGCAGCGTTATTCCCGGGACAGGGCCGAACACTGAAGCTTTCTTT | CSVIPGTGPNTEAFF
TRBJ1-4 | - | TRBV5-5 | TRBD1 | 17 | TGTGCCAGCAGCTTGGCCTTAACACAGGGGGCTTTTGAAAAACTGTTTTTT | CASSLALTQGAFEKLFF
TRBJ1-2 | - | TRBV15 | - | 13 | TGTGCCACCAGCAGAGTCGTGACATCTAGCTACACCTTC | CATSRVVTSSYTF
TRBJ1-1 | - | TRBV19 | - | 16 | TGTGCCAGTAGTATAGATCTTCAGGGTTTATATTCTGAAGCTTTCTTT | CASSIDLQGLYSEAFF
TRBJ2-1 | - | TRBV6-5 | TRBD2 | 15 | TGTGCCAGCAGTCTTGGACTAGCGGGGCTGGATGAGCAGTTCTTC | CASSLGLAGLDEQFF
TRBJ1-2 | - | TRBV11-2 | - | 13 | TGTGCCAGCAGCGTGGGGGCCTACTATGGCTACACCTTC | CASSVGAYYGYTF
TRBJ1-5 | few | TRBV29-1 | - | 14 | TGCAGCGTTGTTTCAGGGGATAGCAATCAGCCCCAGCATTTT | CSVVSGDSNQPQHF
TRBJ1-2 | - | TRBV10-3 | - | 13 | TGTGCCATCAGTCCAACAGGGTATGATGGCTACACCTTC | CAISPTGYDGYTF
TRBJ2-1 | once | TRBV7-2 | TRBD1 | 17 | TGTGCCAGCAGCTCCCAAAAGACCAGGGGGAGAAGCAGTGAGCAGTTCTTC | CASSSQKTRGRSSEQFF
TRBJ1-1 | once | TRBV12-3/TRBV12-4 | - | 13 | TGTGCCAGCACCCAGAGGCGTGACACTGAAGCTTTCTTT | CASTQRRDTEAFF
TRBJ1-2 | few | TRBV7-6 | - | 15 | TGTGCCAGCAGCTTAGGGGCAGGGGTGAACTATGGCTACACCTTC | CASSLGAGVNYGYTF
TRBJ1-1 | - | TRBV10-2 | TRBD1 | 16 | TGCGCCAGCAGCCGTGGACAGGGGGCAAGGAACACTGAAGCTTTCTTT | CASSRGQGARNTEAFF
TRBJ1-2 | - | TRBV6-5 | - | 13 | TGTGCCAGCAGACAGGACCTTAACTATGGCTACACCTTC | CASRQDLNYGYTF
TRBJ2-3 | - | TRBV10-3 | TRBD2 | 14 | TGTGCCATCAGTACCGCGGCGGGGGGAGATACGCAGTATTTT | CAISTAAGGDTQYF
TRBJ2-3 | once | TRBV4-1 | - | 15 | TGCGCCAGCAGCCAACGACAGGCAGGGGCAGATACGCAGTATTTT | CASSQRQAGADTQYF
TRBJ1-1 | - | TRBV9 | - | 12 | TGTGCCAGCAGCGTAGTTAGGGGTGAAGCTTTCTTT | CASSVVRGEAFF
TRBJ1-4 | - | TRBV5-1 | - | 14 | TGCGCCAGCAGCTTAGGGGCAACTAATGAAAAACTGTTTTTT | CASSLGATNEKLFF
TRBJ1-5 | - | TRBV5-5 | - | 14 | TGTGCCAGCAGCTGGGGACAAATGGGTCAGCCCCAGCATTTT | CASSWGQMGQPQHF
TRBJ2-2 | - | TRBV6-5 | TRBD1 | 13 | TGTGCCAGTAACAGGGGGGAAGCCGGGGAGCTGTTTTTT | CASNRGEAGELFF
TRBJ1-2 | - | TRBV10-3 | - | 12 | TGTGCCATCAGTGACGCGGGGACTGGCTACACCTTC | CAISDAGTGYTF
TRBJ2-2 | once | TRBV4-1 | TRBD1 | 16 | TGCGCCAGCAGCCAAGGAAGGGGGCGCGACACCGGGGAGCTGTTTTTT | CASSQGRGRDTGELFF
TRBJ1-2 | - | TRBV19 | - | 14 | TGTGCCAGTAGTATAGAGGCCAGGGAATATGGCTACACCTTC | CASSIEAREYGYTF
TRBJ2-3 | - | TRBV5-1 | TRBD1 | 14 | TGCGCCAGCAGCTTGGGACAGGGTAGAGATACGCAGTATTTT | CASSLGQGRDTQYF
TRBJ1-1 | - | TRBV2 | - | 13 | TGTGCCAGCAGTCCCTTATCGAACACTGAAGCTTTCTTT | CASSPLSNTEAFF
TRBJ2-1 | - | TRBV14 | TRBD1 | 15 | TGTGCCAGCAGCCGGAACCGGGACAGCTACAATGAGCAGTTCTTC | CASSRNRDSYNEQFF
TRBJ2-2 | - | TRBV9 | TRBD1 | 16 | TGTGCCAGCACGATAGGAGGGACAGGGGCGGTCGGGGAGCTGTTTTTT | CASTIGGTGAVGELFF
TRBJ1-4 | - | TRBV15 | TRBD1 | 14 | TGTGCCACAATTAGGGACAGGGGTAATGAAAAACTGTTTTTT | CATIRDRGNEKLFF
TRBJ2-7 | - | TRBV24-1 | TRBD1 | 16 | TGTGCCACCAGTGATCGGACCGGGACAGACATTTACGAGCAGTACTTC | CATSDRTGTDIYEQYF
TRBJ2-3 | - | TRBV7-9 | TRBD2 | 15 | TGTGCCAGCAGCAAGCGGGGGGGCCCCACAGATACGCAGTATTTT | CASSKRGGPTDTQYF
TRBJ2-5 | - | TRBV28 | - | 15 | TGTGCCAGCAGTTTCAGGGAAGGTGGCCAAGAGACCCAGTACTTC | CASSFREGGQETQYF
TRBJ2-7 | - | TRBV6-5 | TRBD1 | 13 | TGTGCCAGCACGGGACAGGGACCCTACGAGCAGTACTTC | CASTGQGPYEQYF
TRBJ1-2 | - | TRBV9 | - | 13 | TGTGCCAGCAGCCATACAGGCGGGACCGGCTACACCTTC | CASSHTGGTGYTF
TRBJ1-6 | - | TRBV6-1 | - | 17 | TGTGCCAGCAGTGAATCGGGCGGGGGGGTAGCTAATTCACCCCTCCACTTT | CASSESGGGVANSPLHF
TRBJ2-1 | few | TRBV3-1/TRBV3-2 | - | 13 | TGTGCCAGCAGCCAAGACCGACATAATGAGCAGTTCTTC | CASSQDRHNEQFF
TRBJ1-1 | - | TRBV6-6 | - | 13 | TGTGCCAGCGGTCGACAGGAGAACACTGAAGCTTTCTTT | CASGRQENTEAFF
TRBJ2-3 | - | TRBV2 | TRBD1 | 14 | TGTGCCAGCAGGGGGGACAGGGGATCAGATACGCAGTATTTT | CASRGDRGSDTQYF
TRBJ1-4 | - | TRBV27 | TRBD1 | 13 | TGTGCCAGCAGTTTATACAGGGGTGAAAAACTGTTTTTT | CASSLYRGEKLFF
TRBJ1-6 | few | TRBV23-1 | TRBD1 | 15 | TGCGCCAGCGGACATCAGGGGGCAGTGAATTCACCCCTCCACTTT | CASGHQGAVNSPLHF